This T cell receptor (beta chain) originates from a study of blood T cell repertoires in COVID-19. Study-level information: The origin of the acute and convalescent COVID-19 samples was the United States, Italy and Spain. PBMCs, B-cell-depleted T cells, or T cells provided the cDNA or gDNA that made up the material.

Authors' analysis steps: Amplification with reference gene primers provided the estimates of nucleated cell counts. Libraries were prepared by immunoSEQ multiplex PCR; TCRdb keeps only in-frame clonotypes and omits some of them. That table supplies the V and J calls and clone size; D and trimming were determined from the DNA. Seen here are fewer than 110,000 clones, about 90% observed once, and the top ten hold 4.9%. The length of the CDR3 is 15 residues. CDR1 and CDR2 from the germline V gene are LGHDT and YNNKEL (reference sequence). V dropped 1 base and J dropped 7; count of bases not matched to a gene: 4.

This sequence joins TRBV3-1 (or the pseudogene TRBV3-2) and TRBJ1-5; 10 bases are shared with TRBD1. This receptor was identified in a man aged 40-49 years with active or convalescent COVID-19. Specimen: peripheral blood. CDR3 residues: CASSQGGDRGQPQHF. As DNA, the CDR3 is TGTGCCAGCAGCCAAGGGGGGGACAGGGGCCAGCCCCAGCATTTT.